This T cell receptor beta chain was profiled in a study of PD-1 blockade in classical Hodgkin lymphoma. Study details: Patients were dosed intravenously with nivolumab at 3 mg/kg every 2 weeks. The study, taken as a whole, reports: Reported baseline diversity: healthy donors highest, relapsed/refractory patients lowest. CD4+ but not CD8+ TCR diversity rose significantly by C4D1. Prior therapy or disease activity may underlie the repertoire differences, whose causes remain undefined.

Time point meaning: cycle 4 day 1 (C4D1), after more than five weeks of nivolumab. Each patient experienced a relapse that followed autologous stem cell transplantation, and brentuximab vedotin exposure varied. Clones were read by immunoSEQ multiplex PCR, and TCRdb kept only the in-frame ones, dropping some. This sample has around 13,000 clones, with around 80% found just once. As concerns this clone: Its antigen is unknown.

The V gene lost 4 bases and the J gene lost 0 bases, with 31 bases spanning the gap. The CDR3 contains 22 residues. CDR1 is MDHEN and CDR2 is SYDVKM in the germline V gene. The V gene is TRBV28, the J gene TRBJ2-4, with D perhaps being TRBD1 or TRBD2 (5 bases each). The sequence was obtained from a human donor with classical Hodgkin lymphoma. This specimen was peripheral blood mononuclear cells (PBMCs), taken before the fourth cycle of nivolumab. The CDR3 DNA is TGTGCCAGCAGTTCGACCGACCGATGGGGCAGGAGGCTCAACTTAGCCAAAAACATTCAGTACTTC. It encodes CASSSTDRWGRRLNLAKNIQYF.